One sample yielded the 14 T cell receptor beta chains listed below, sequenced in a study of CD8+ T cells in alopecia areata (dated by TCRdb to the late 2010s). Library preparation used the immunoSEQ multiplex PCR assay. RNA was extracted from all samples and reverse transcribed into cDNA as template for TCR sequencing. Imported from immuneACCESS, the table was reduced by TCRdb to in-frame sequences with V and J called. These copies leave out some clones; in studies compared against another copy, an unresolved V gene accounts for under half, and the cause of the remainder is not known. The table for this sample lists 150,000 to 200,000 clones; approximately 65% of them were counted only once. 9.5% to 12% of the sample rests with the top ten. The sample's time point, from its label and the paper: baseline before oral tofacitinib. This sample comprised CD8+ T cells sorted from blood, obtained at week 0. These receptors were collected from a human donor with alopecia areata.

The sample holds one count of this clone. This rearrangement joins TRBV30 to TRBJ1-2; D unclear. V was cut by 3 bases and J by 2 bases, with 10 bases left in between. Germline V lookup: CDR1 GTSNPN, CDR2 SVGIG (reference sequence). The CDR3 is 13 amino acids. CDR3 residues: CAWRASPNYGYTF. The CDR3 nucleotides read TGTGCCTGGAGGGCCAGCCCAAACTATGGCTACACCTTC.

This clone was counted between two and nine times. This chain uses TRBV7-6 with TRBJ2-4, with D possibly TRBD1 on 5 matching bases. Trimming took off 5 bases at V and 7 bases at J, with 12 bases between the two ends. CDR1 SGHVS and CDR2 FNYEAQ come from the germline V gene. This CDR3 has 13 residues. The CDR3 loop reads CASSTSPGNIQYF. CDR3 in DNA: TGTGCCAGCAGCACGAGCCCAGGGAACATTCAGTACTTC.

The chain has TRBV5-1 and TRBJ2-2; D may be TRBD1 or TRBD2 (5 bases each). V gave up 4 bases and J gave up 2 bases, with 15 bases separating them. The CDR3 is 16 residues long. Germline V lookup: CDR1 SGHRS, CDR2 YFSETQ. CDR3 DNA: TGCGCCAGCAGCAGGACCGGGACGGAAAACACCGGGGAGCTGTTTTTT. Protein product: CASSRTGTENTGELFF.

The chain joins TRBV9 to TRBJ2-2; 10 bases line up with TRBD1. CDR3 size: 16 residues. Germline loops: CDR1 SGDLS, CDR2 YYNGEE. V was pared by 5 bases and J by 10 bases, with 14 bases of the junction left unmatched. CDR3 DNA: TGTGCCAGCAGGTCGGGGGGGACAGGGGCCCCGGAGGAGCTGTTTTTT. Protein: CASRSGGTGAPEELFF.

The chain is built from TRBV5-1 and TRBJ2-3, with D unresolved. V was clipped by 7 bases and J by 4 bases, with 19 bases between them. The CDR3 is made up of 15 amino acids. From germline, CDR1 is SGHRS and CDR2 YFSETQ. Here the CDR3 DNA reads TGCGCCAGCCTAGAAGAAGACTCTCCGGCAGATACGCAGTATTTT. This sequence encodes CASLEEDSPADTQYF.

The V and J genes are TRBV7-9 and TRBJ1-6; D is unresolved. This CDR3 has 12 amino acids. Germline loops: CDR1 SEHNR, CDR2 FQNEAQ (reference sequence). V dropped 3 bases and J dropped 8 bases, with 5 bases sitting between them. This CDR3 reads CASSFRDSPLHF. DNA of the CDR3: TGTGCCAGCAGCTTTAGGGATTCACCCCTCCACTTT.

This clone was observed a single time. The chain joins TRBV11-3 to TRBJ2-5; tentative D call: TRBD1 (6 bases). The CDR3 is made up of 14 amino acids. The germline V gene has CDR1 SGHNT and CDR2 YENEEA. Trimming left V 0 bases short and J 3 bases short, with 8 bases between. The DNA of the CDR3 is TGTGCCAGCAGCTTAGAGGGGGCAGAAGAGACCCAGTACTTC. This sequence encodes CASSLEGAEETQYF.

This clone was recorded once. This chain links TRBV5-1 with TRBJ2-1; TRBD1 agrees at 9 bases. V shed 4 bases and J 10 bases; nucleotides not matched to a gene: 6. Germline V gene sequence: CDR1 SGHRS, CDR2 YFSETQ. The CDR3 is made up of 13 amino acids. The CDR3 is CASSLGQGTEQFF. As DNA, the CDR3 is TGCGCCAGCAGCCTGGGACAGGGTACGGAGCAGTTCTTC.

The V call is TRBV6-5, the J call TRBJ1-4, with D uncertain. The V and J ends lost 2 bases and 7 bases respectively, with 2 bases between them. Per germline, CDR1 MNHEY and CDR2 SVGAGI. The CDR3 is 11 amino acids. The CDR3 region is CASSYGEKLFF. CDR3 nucleotide sequence: TGTGCCAGCAGTTACGGTGAAAAACTGTTTTTT.

The chain links TRBV4-1 to TRBJ1-2, with D hard to call. The CDR3 length is 15 residues. Germline loops: CDR1 MGHRA, CDR2 YSYEKL. Deletions cut 1 base from V and 4 bases from J, with 13 bases between. CDR3: CASSQVLIVSYGYTF. DNA for the CDR3: TGCGCCAGCAGCCAAGTGTTAATTGTGAGCTATGGCTACACCTTC.

The chain couples TRBV6-6 to TRBJ2-3; possibly TRBD2 for D (6 bases). Germline CDR1 reads MNHNY; CDR2 reads SVGAGI (reference sequence). The germline V and J ends were trimmed by 7 bases and 3 bases, with 8 bases remaining between them. The CDR3 is made up of 12 amino acids. CDR3 DNA: TGTGCCAGCACAGGAGGGACAGATACGCAGTATTTT. Protein product: CASTGGTDTQYF.

This clone was found a few times. The DNA for the CDR3 is TGTGCCAGCAGCTCGTGGGACAGGGCATATAGCAATCAGCCCCAGCATTTT. The encoded protein is CASSSWDRAYSNQPQHF. The gene calls are TRBV7-2 and TRBJ1-5; 9 nucleotides align to TRBD1. This CDR3 contains 17 residues. Germline assignment: CDR1 SGHTA and CDR2 FQGNSA. Trimming removed 4 bases from V and 0 bases from J; junction bases left unmatched: 7.

The chain uses TRBV7-6 and TRBJ2-7, with D possibly being TRBD1 or TRBD2 (5 bases each). With 2 bases removed from V and 7 bases from J, the gap between germline ends came to 12 bases. The CDR3 is 13 amino acids. Looked up from germline, CDR1 is SGHVS and CDR2 is FNYEAQ. CDR3 loop: CASSLSGAREQYF. CDR3 bases: TGTGCCAGCAGCTTATCCGGGGCTAGGGAGCAGTACTTC.

The CDR3 region has the DNA TGTGCCAGTAGGAGCGGGGGGTTAAATGAGCAGTTCTTC. It encodes CASRSGGLNEQFF. The V gene is TRBV11-2, the J gene TRBJ2-1, with 9 positions matching TRBD2. The germline CDR1 and CDR2 sequences are SGHAT and FQNNGV. V gave up 9 bases and J gave up 7 bases; unmatched junction bases: 7. The CDR3 consists of 13 residues.